This T cell receptor beta chain was found in a study of T cell responses to AZD1222 COVID-19 vaccine. Whole-study context: Investigators merged groups given second doses at roughly 4 or roughly 12 weeks.

Between the trimmed V and J ends, which lost 0 bases and 4 bases, there was a span of 12 bases. This CDR3 has 16 residues. Study outcomes and limitations: White British ancestry dominated among donors, who included more females, and clonal diversity was possibly underestimated. The CD4 TCRs associated with vaccination extended across spike and predominated at 160-218 and 743-854. There were repertoire samples only from the period after the peak T cell response.

Data came from immunoSEQ multiplex PCR; TCRdb stores just in-frame clones and leaves some out. The data hold more than 100,000 clones, with around 85% observed a single time. A remark on this clone: Its target is not known.

The specimen comprised peripheral blood, sampled on day 0 of AZD1222 vaccination. The chain joins TRBV23-1 to TRBJ1-4; the D is unclear. TRBV23-1 is marked as an open reading frame, function uncertain. The TCR originated in an adult in good health. The CDR3: CASSQSSYGCNEKLFF. CDR3 coding DNA: TGCGCCAGCAGTCAATCGTCCTACGGCTGTAATGAAAAACTGTTTTTT.